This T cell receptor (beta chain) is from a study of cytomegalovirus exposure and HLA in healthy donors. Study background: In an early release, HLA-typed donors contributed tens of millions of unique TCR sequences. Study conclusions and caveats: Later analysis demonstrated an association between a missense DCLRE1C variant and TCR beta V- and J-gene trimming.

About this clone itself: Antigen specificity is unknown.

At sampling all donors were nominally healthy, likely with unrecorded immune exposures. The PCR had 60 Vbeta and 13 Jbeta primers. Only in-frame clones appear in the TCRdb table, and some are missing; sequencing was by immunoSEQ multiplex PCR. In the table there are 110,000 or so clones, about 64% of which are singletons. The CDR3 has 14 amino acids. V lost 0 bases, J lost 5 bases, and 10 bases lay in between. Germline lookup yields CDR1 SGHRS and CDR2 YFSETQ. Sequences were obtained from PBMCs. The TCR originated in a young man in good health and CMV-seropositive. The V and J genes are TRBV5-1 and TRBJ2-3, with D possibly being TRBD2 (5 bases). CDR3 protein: CASSLESEGDTQYF. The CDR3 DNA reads TGCGCCAGCAGCTTGGAGAGCGAGGGAGATACGCAGTATTTT.